Listed below are T cell receptor beta chains from one sample, sequenced in a study of a mutant IDH1 vaccine in newly diagnosed glioma. TCRdb keeps only in-frame clones here, not all; method: immunoSEQ multiplex PCR. The data show around 99,000 clones, roughly 75% seen once. The sample in question was PBMCs, obtained from a glioma patient treated with radiotherapy, temozolomide or both. The receptors were sampled from a man in his forties with glioma. CDR3s include the opening cysteine and the closing phenylalanine or tryptophan. Fields, in order: J gene, clone size, V gene, D gene, CDR3 protein, CDR3 DNA. The D gene is left open where the match is weak. Not all rows give a size; the values are once, few, many and, for expanded clones, a class.

>TRBJ2-7|NA|TRBV19|NA
CASAQTGRVYEQYF
TGTGCCAGTGCTCAGACAGGGAGGGTTTACGAGCAGTACTTC
>TRBJ1-1|few|TRBV12-5|NA
CASGLIRTEAFF
TGTGCTAGTGGTTTGATACGAACTGAAGCTTTCTTT
>TRBJ1-6|NA|TRBV13|NA
CASSFISLQGNSPLHF
TGTGCCAGCAGCTTTATTTCCCTCCAGGGAAATTCACCCCTCCACTTT
>TRBJ2-7|NA|TRBV5-6|TRBD1
CASSWTGAYEQYF
TGTGCCAGCAGCTGGACAGGCGCCTACGAGCAGTACTTC
>TRBJ1-4|once|TRBV7-2|TRBD1
CASSLEQGMFGEKLFF
TGTGCCAGCAGCCTCGAACAGGGGATGTTTGGGGAAAAACTGTTTTTT
>TRBJ2-5|NA|TRBV5-1|NA
CASSLAEGYQETQYF
TGCGCCAGCAGCTTGGCCGAGGGGTACCAAGAGACCCAGTACTTC
>TRBJ2-3|NA|TRBV15|TRBD2
CATAGTSRDTQYF
TGTGCCACCGCCGGGACTAGTCGCGATACGCAGTATTTT
>TRBJ1-3|NA|TRBV19|NA
CASKDRPSGNTIYF
TGTGCCAGTAAGGATAGGCCCTCTGGAAACACCATATATTTT
>TRBJ1-2|NA|TRBV30|NA
CAWSPGVGGYTF
TGTGCCTGGAGCCCCGGGGTAGGGGGCTACACCTTC
>TRBJ2-7|NA|TRBV2|NA
CASSLGYEQYF
TGTGCCAGCAGTCTGGGCTACGAGCAGTACTTC
>TRBJ1-2|NA|TRBV29-1|TRBD1
CSVEEKGAWGYTF
TGCAGCGTTGAAGAGAAGGGGGCGTGGGGCTACACCTTC
>TRBJ2-7|NA|TRBV6-1|NA
CASREGGGTYEQYF
TGTGCCAGCAGGGAGGGTGGAGGGACCTACGAGCAGTACTTC
>TRBJ2-1|NA|TRBV28|TRBD2
CASGLAGGSYNEQFF
TGTGCCAGCGGACTAGCGGGAGGTAGCTACAATGAGCAGTTCTTC
>TRBJ2-7|NA|TRBV6-5|TRBD2
CASSYDSGGAAEQYF
TGTGCCAGCAGTTACGATAGCGGGGGGGCGGCCGAGCAGTACTTC
>TRBJ1-1|few|TRBV6-1|NA
CASSEGGKNTEAFF
TGTGCCAGCAGTGAAGGAGGGAAGAACACTGAAGCTTTCTTT
>TRBJ1-1|many|TRBV18|NA
CASSPTGTEAFF
TGTGCCAGCTCACCCACGGGGACTGAAGCTTTCTTT
>TRBJ1-2|NA|TRBV4-3|TRBD1
CASSESRDSPYGYTF
TGCGCCAGCAGCGAAAGCCGGGACAGCCCCTATGGCTACACCTTC
>TRBJ2-5|NA|TRBV6-5|TRBD1
CASSYTGDLQETQYF
TGTGCCAGCAGTTACACAGGGGACCTACAAGAGACCCAGTACTTC
>TRBJ2-7|NA|TRBV18|TRBD2
CASSRLAGGLYEQYF
TGTGCCAGCTCACGCTTAGCGGGGGGTCTCTACGAGCAGTACTTC
>TRBJ1-1|NA|TRBV5-1|NA
CASSLEVNTEAFF
TGTGCCAGCAGCTTGGAAGTGAACACTGAAGCTTTCTTT
>TRBJ1-1|NA|TRBV30|NA
CAWSLWGPLNTEAFF
TGTGCCTGGAGTCTGTGGGGGCCCCTGAACACTGAAGCTTTCTTT
>TRBJ2-3|NA|TRBV4-3|NA
CASSQEAWDTQYF
TGCGCCAGCAGCCAAGAAGCCTGGGATACGCAGTATTTT
>TRBJ2-7|NA|TRBV7-2|TRBD2
CASSQWVPVAGGLYEQYF
TGTGCCAGCAGCCAATGGGTCCCCGTAGCGGGAGGCCTCTACGAGCAGTACTTC
>TRBJ2-1|once|TRBV4-1|TRBD1
CASSLNRGSYNEQFF
TGCGCCAGCAGTCTGAACAGGGGGAGCTACAATGAGCAGTTCTTC